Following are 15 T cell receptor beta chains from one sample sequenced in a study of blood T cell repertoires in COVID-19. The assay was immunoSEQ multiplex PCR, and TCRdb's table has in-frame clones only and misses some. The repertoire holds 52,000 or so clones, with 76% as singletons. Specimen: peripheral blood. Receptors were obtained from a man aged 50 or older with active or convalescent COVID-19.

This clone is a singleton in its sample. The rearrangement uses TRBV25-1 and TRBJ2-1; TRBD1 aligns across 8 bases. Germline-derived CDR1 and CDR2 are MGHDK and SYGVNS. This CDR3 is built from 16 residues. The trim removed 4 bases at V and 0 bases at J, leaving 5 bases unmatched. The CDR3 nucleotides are TGTGCCAGCAGTGGGACAGGGACAAACTCCTACAATGAGCAGTTCTTC. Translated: CASSGTGTNSYNEQFF.

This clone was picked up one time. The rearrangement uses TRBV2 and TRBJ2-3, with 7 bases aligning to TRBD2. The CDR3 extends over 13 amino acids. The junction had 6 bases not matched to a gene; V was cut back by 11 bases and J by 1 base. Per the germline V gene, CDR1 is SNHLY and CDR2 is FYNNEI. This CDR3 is CAGGSGGTDTQYF. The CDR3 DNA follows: TGTGCCGGCGGGAGCGGAGGCACAGATACGCAGTATTTT.

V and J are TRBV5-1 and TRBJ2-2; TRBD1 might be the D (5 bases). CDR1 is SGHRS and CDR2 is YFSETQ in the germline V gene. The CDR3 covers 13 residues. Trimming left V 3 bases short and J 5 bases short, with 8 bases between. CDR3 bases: TGCGCCAGCAGCTCGCAGGGAACCGGGGAGCTGTTTTTT. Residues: CASSSQGTGELFF.

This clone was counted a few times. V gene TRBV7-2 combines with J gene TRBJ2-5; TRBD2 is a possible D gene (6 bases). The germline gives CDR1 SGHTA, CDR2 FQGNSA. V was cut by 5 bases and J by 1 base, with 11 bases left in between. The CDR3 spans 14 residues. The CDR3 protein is CASSRTGLQETQYF. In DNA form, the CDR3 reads TGTGCCAGCAGCAGGACGGGACTCCAAGAGACCCAGTACTTC.

The CDR3, as DNA: TGTGCCACCCCGGGGACTAGCGCTTCCTACGAGCAGTACTTC. It is translated as CATPGTSASYEQYF. The chain recombines TRBV5-4 with TRBJ2-7, with TRBD2 identical over 10 bases. The CDR3 covers 14 residues. Germline trimming cut 9 bases from V and 1 base from J; bases unmatched to any gene: 7. Germline V gene lookup returns CDR1 SGHNT and CDR2 YYREEE (reference sequence).

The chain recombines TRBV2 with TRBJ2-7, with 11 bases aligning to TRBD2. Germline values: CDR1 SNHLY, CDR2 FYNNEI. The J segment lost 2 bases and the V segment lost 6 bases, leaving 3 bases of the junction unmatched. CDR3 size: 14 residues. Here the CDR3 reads CASRAGLAAYEQYF. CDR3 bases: TGTGCCAGCAGGGCGGGACTAGCGGCCTACGAGCAGTACTTC.

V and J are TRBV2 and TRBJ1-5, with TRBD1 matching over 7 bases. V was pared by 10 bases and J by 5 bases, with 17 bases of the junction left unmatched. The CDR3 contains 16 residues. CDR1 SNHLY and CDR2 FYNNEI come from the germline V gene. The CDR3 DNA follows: TGTGCCATAAATCACACAGGGCTAGGACAGGATCAGCCCCAGCATTTT. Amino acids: CAINHTGLGQDQPQHF.

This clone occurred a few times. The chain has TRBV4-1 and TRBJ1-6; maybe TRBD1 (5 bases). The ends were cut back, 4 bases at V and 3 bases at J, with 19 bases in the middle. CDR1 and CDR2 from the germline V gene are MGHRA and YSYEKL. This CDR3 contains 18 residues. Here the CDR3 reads CASSPPWQGAVYNSPLHF. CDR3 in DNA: TGCGCCAGCAGCCCCCCATGGCAGGGTGCTGTCTATAATTCACCCCTCCACTTT.

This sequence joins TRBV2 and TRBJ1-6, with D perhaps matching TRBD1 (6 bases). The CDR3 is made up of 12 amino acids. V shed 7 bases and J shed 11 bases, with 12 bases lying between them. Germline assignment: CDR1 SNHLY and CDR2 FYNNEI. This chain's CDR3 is CASTTGFTPLHF. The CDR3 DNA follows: TGTGCCAGCACCACAGGGTTTACACCCCTCCACTTT.

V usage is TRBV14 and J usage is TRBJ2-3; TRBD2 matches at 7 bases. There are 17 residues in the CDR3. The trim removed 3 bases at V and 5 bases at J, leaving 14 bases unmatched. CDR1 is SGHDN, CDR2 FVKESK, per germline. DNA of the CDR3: TGTGCCAGCAGCCATCCTCTAGCCGGGAGGTTCGTAGATACGCAGTATTTT. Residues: CASSHPLAGRFVDTQYF.

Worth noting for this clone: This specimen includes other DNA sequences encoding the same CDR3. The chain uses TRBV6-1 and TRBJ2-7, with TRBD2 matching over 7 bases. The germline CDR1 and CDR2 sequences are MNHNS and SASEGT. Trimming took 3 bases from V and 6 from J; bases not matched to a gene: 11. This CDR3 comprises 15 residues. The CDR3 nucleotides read TGTGCCAGCAGTGAGGCGGGCGGGAGAGGATCCGAGCAGTACTTC. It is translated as CASSEAGGRGSEQYF.

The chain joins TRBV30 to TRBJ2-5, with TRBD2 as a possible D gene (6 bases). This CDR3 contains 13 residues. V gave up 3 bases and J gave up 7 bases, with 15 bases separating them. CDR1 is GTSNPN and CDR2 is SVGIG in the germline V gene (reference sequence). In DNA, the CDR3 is TGTGCCTGGAGACGACTAGGATTTGGGACCCAGTACTTC. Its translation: CAWRRLGFGTQYF. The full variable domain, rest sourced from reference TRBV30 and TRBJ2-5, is SQTIHQWPATLVQPVGSPLSLECTVEGTSNPNLYWYRQAAGRGLQLLFYSVGIGQISSEVPQNLSASRPQDRQFILSSKKLLLSDSGFYLCAWRRLGFGTQYFGPGTRLLVL.

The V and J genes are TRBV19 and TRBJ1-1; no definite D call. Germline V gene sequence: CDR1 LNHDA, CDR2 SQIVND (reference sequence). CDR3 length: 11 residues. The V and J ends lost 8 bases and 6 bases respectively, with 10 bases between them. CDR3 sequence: CASRSTSEAFF. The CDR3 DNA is TGTGCCAGTCGATCAACTTCTGAAGCTTTCTTT.

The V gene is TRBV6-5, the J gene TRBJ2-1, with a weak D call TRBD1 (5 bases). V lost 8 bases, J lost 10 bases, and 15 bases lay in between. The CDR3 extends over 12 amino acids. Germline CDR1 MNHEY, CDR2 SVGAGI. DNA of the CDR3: TGTGCCAGCGGGGCCGGCCGAGAGGAGCAGTTCTTC. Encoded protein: CASGAGREEQFF.

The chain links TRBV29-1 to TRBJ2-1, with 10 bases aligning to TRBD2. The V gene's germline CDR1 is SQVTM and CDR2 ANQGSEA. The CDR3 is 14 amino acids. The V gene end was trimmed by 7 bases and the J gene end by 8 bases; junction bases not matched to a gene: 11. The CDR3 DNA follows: TGCAGCGGCGGGACGGGACTAGCGATCTATGAGCAGTTCTTC. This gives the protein CSGGTGLAIYEQFF.